Given below is one T cell receptor (beta chain) in context. In this sample, this clonotype turned up a few times. Its antigen remains unidentified. No much larger clone exists at a distance of one base, and base qualities are not known. These data are taken from a study of blood T cells in healthy people across ages (dated by TCRdb to the mid-2010s). In the study overall: In model experiments, template switching captured about one uniquely barcoded TCR beta cDNA molecule for every two T cells. Using deep sequencing normalized with unique cDNA molecular identifiers, the study measured how TCR beta repertoire diversity changes with age. The donors were divided into four age groups: young (average approximately 17 years), middle-aged (over 35), aged (roughly 60) and long-lived (about 90). Two additional independent replicas of 1 million unique cDNA reads from the same blood draw were analyzed for two donors (one aged 18 to 30 and one aged 80 or older).

The research as a whole found: Since profiling was done on bulk unsorted PBMCs, naive and antigen-experienced compartments could not be conclusively compared. Estimates of total diversity based on one million sequenced T cells were regarded as lower bounds and as underestimates. The percentage of naive T cells measured by flow cytometry correlated strongly with observed TCR beta diversity. As age increased, observed TCR beta diversity per million T cells dropped in a roughly linear way, and a significant reduction was already evident by age about 40. Donor CMV infection status was unknown, potentially confounding age-related changes in expanded clonotypes. The long-lived group showed more naive CD4+ T cells, fewer expanded clones and increased TCR diversity than the aged group, suggesting age selection.

The germline V end is reduced by 6 bases and the J end by 14 bases; junction bases left unmatched: 23. The CDR3 sequence holds 17 residues, the cysteine and phenylalanine included. Left in the record is the CDR3 DNA by itself, 51 bases read in frame from the first base. CDR1 and CDR2 are drawn from the germline V gene: MNHNS, SASEGT. The library was prepared using 5' RACE. This sample was sequenced with an Illumina HiSeq 2500. A second roughly 6 to 11 cycle PCR used a sample-barcoded 5' primer and a J-beta primer mix. A unique molecular identifier was introduced onto each TCR beta cDNA molecule by a template-switch 5' adaptor carrying 12 random nucleotides. Each sample yielded at least 3 million CDR3-containing paired-end reads. First-strand cDNA was synthesized from all RNA with the Mint cDNA synthesis kit, primed by a TRBC-specific oligonucleotide. Following uracil-DNA glycosylase treatment, all cDNA underwent a first 18-cycle PCR with the universal primers M1SS and BC2_uni_R. The study's own analysis went as follows. Normalization of each sample was performed by random selection of 1 million high-quality reads, each carrying a distinct molecular identifier. Reads sharing molecular identifiers were discarded rather than binned into consensus sequences. MiTCR, run with a Q25 quality threshold and the strictest error-elimination algorithm, handled CDR3 identification, clonotype clustering and error correction. A nonparametric unseen species model using Euler transformation provided a lower-bound estimate of total TCR beta diversity. The public sequencing data were trimmed at Q25 with fastp and processed into clonotypes with MiXCR by TCRdb, which kept only in-frame beta chains. Each entry is one CDR3 protein sequence, shown with its most common DNA and genes. The V and J calls shown here were made by TCRdb, not taken from the authors' results. The sample table shows about 800,000 distinct CDR3 sequences, and approximately 25% are seen once. The top ten hold more than 3% of the sample.

Systemically healthy Caucasian individuals from Russia, some 36 in total and aged roughly 6 to 100 years, were included as donors. Ten milliliters of peripheral blood were drawn from each donor into EDTA-treated Vacutainer tubes. Ficoll-Paque density-gradient centrifugation was used to isolate PBMCs, with at least 7 million obtained per sample. Total RNA was extracted from PBMCs with Trizol reagent, with at least 5.5 micrograms obtained per sample. For every donor, an aliquot of PBMCs went through flow cytometry to measure the percentages of naive CD45RAhigh/CD27high T cells. This sample was shared with a second study, whose subject was T cells of mothers and their children. As noted in the second study: Nine systemically healthy Caucasian individuals served as donors, namely three mothers together with their six children. cDNA synthesis consumed the entire amount of extracted RNA, loaded at around 1.5 ug RNA in each 15 ul reaction. In the second PCR, the M1S primer added sample barcodes and 2-4 random nucleotides. Over 8 million TCR beta CDR3 reads were obtained for each mother, and millions of reads were obtained for each child. TCR recombination output is similarly shaped by thymic selection in related and unrelated pairs, with a minor effect exerted by inherited differences. Related mother-child pairs always showed normalized repertoire overlap that was slightly higher than in unrelated mother-child pairs, though the difference was never significant. Persistent microchimeric T cell clones were not detected, at a sensitivity of around 100 clones per million clonotypes. In the study, deep NGS was used to compare the TCR beta repertoires of mothers and children, and features distinguishing related mother-child pairs from unrelated individuals were sought. The mean age was about 37 +/- 4 years for the mothers and approximately 11 +/- 4 years for the children. After adapters were ligated using NEBNext reagents, the libraries underwent 100+100 nt paired-end sequencing on an Illumina HiSeq 2000. To avoid cross-contamination, the mother libraries and the child libraries were prepared a month apart and sequenced in separate runs. Each donor had between 500,000 and 2,000,000 distinct TCR beta clonotypes identified. Naive TCR beta clonotypes were estimated from low-frequency clonotypes matched to each donor's FACS-determined naive share, without sorting.

The V and J segments used are TRBV6-1 and TRBJ1-4, with 8 middle bases fitting TRBD1. This TCR was recovered from a boy between 5 and 17 years old in good health. What was sequenced was blood. The DNA sequence reads TGTGCCAGCAGACAGTCCGGGCGGGTTGGACAGGGAGCTCTGCTGTTTTTT. Its amino acids are CASRQSGRVGQGALLFF.